Listed below are T cell receptor beta chains from one sample, sequenced in a study of response to subunit inactivated influenza vaccine. Each CDR3 protein gets one entry after TCRdb re-called the RT-PCR reads with MiXCR. The sample consists of about 480,000 distinct CDR3 sequences, about a tenth of them appearing once. The source material was PBMCs from blood, sampled around seven weeks after vaccination. The receptors shown here come from a man aged 45-60 years who received an inactivated influenza vaccine. Each CDR3 is given with its conserved first and last residue. Fields, in order: D gene, CDR3 length, J gene, clone size, V gene, CDR3 DNA, CDR3 protein. A D gene is named only where the DNA matches it firmly. Not all rows give a size; the values are once, few, many and, for expanded clones, a class.

d_gene: -
len: 18
j_gene: TRBJ2-5
abundance: many
v_gene: TRBV6-1
CDR3nt: TGTGCCAGCAGTGATGGTCGGGTAACGGGCGGATGGAGGGAGACCCAGTACTTC
CDR3aa: CASSDGRVTGGWRETQYF

d_gene: -
len: 14
j_gene: TRBJ2-1
abundance: few
v_gene: TRBV10-3
CDR3nt: TGTGCCATCAGTGGAAGACTAGTTTACAATGAGCAGTTCTTC
CDR3aa: CAISGRLVYNEQFF

d_gene: TRBD1
len: 15
j_gene: TRBJ2-4
abundance: once
v_gene: TRBV6-2/TRBV6-3
CDR3nt: TGTGCCAGCTGCTGGACAGGGGGCCTCAAAAACATTCAGTACTTC
CDR3aa: CASCWTGGLKNIQYF

d_gene: TRBD1
len: 15
j_gene: TRBJ1-1
abundance: few
v_gene: TRBV12-3/TRBV12-4
CDR3nt: TGTGCCAGCAGAAGGATTACAGGGGAGGGCACTGAAGCTTTCTTT
CDR3aa: CASRRITGEGTEAFF

d_gene: TRBD2
len: 18
j_gene: TRBJ2-3
abundance: few
v_gene: TRBV20-1
CDR3nt: TGCAGTGCTCTCCCCAACCGACTAGCGGGAGCTGCATCAGATACGCAGTATTTT
CDR3aa: CSALPNRLAGAASDTQYF

d_gene: -
len: 11
j_gene: TRBJ2-3
abundance: few
v_gene: TRBV4-1
CDR3nt: TGCGCCACCAGAGCGGGAGATACGCAGTATTTT
CDR3aa: CATRAGDTQYF

d_gene: -
len: 16
j_gene: TRBJ1-1
abundance: few
v_gene: TRBV12-3/TRBV12-4
CDR3nt: TGTGCCAGCAGTGGTGTAGCCTTCCTAACGAACACTGAAGCTTTCTTT
CDR3aa: CASSGVAFLTNTEAFF

d_gene: TRBD1
len: 14
j_gene: TRBJ2-5
abundance: few
v_gene: TRBV5-1
CDR3nt: TGCGCCAGCAGCGCGGGACAGGGTGGGCAGACCCAGTACTTC
CDR3aa: CASSAGQGGQTQYF

d_gene: TRBD1
len: 13
j_gene: TRBJ1-2
abundance: many
v_gene: TRBV20-1
CDR3nt: TGCAGTATAGGGACAGGGGATGCCTGGGGCTACACCTTC
CDR3aa: CSIGTGDAWGYTF

d_gene: -
len: 14
j_gene: TRBJ1-4
abundance: few
v_gene: TRBV4-1
CDR3nt: TGCGCCAGCAGCCAGGGACCGCTTAATGAAAAACTGTTTTTT
CDR3aa: CASSQGPLNEKLFF

d_gene: TRBD2
len: 16
j_gene: TRBJ2-2
abundance: many
v_gene: TRBV28
CDR3nt: TGTGCCAGCAGTTTAAGTGGGACTAGCCTTCCCGGGGAGCTGTTTTTT
CDR3aa: CASSLSGTSLPGELFF

d_gene: -
len: 12
j_gene: TRBJ1-2
abundance: -
v_gene: TRBV12-3/TRBV12-4
CDR3nt: TGTGCCAGCAGTCTAAGGACCGCCAGTCGTACCTTC
CDR3aa: CASSLRTASRTF

d_gene: -
len: 16
j_gene: TRBJ2-2
abundance: -
v_gene: TRBV7-2
CDR3nt: TGTGCCAGCAGCTTAGTTGGGCAGGGGATCACCGGGGAGCTGTTTTTT
CDR3aa: CASSLVGQGITGELFF

d_gene: -
len: 15
j_gene: TRBJ2-5
abundance: -
v_gene: TRBV9
CDR3nt: TGTGCCAGCAGCCCGGAGGGGGCCAGCCGGGAGACCCAGTACTTC
CDR3aa: CASSPEGASRETQYF

d_gene: -
len: 14
j_gene: TRBJ2-3
abundance: -
v_gene: TRBV24-1
CDR3nt: TGTGCCACCAGTGATCCCCGAGTGACAGATACGCAGTATTTT
CDR3aa: CATSDPRVTDTQYF

d_gene: TRBD2
len: 14
j_gene: TRBJ2-7
abundance: few
v_gene: TRBV7-2
CDR3nt: TGTGCCAGCAGCCGTAATTCCGGGGGGTACGAGCAGTACTTC
CDR3aa: CASSRNSGGYEQYF

d_gene: TRBD2
len: 15
j_gene: TRBJ2-1
abundance: -
v_gene: TRBV14
CDR3nt: TGTGCCAGCAGCCCACTAGCGGGCCTTTACAATGAGCAGTTCTTC
CDR3aa: CASSPLAGLYNEQFF

d_gene: TRBD2
len: 14
j_gene: TRBJ2-7
abundance: few
v_gene: TRBV28
CDR3nt: TGTGCCAGCAGGGGGACTAGCGGGAGCGGAGAGCAGTACTTC
CDR3aa: CASRGTSGSGEQYF

d_gene: TRBD2
len: 15
j_gene: TRBJ2-3
abundance: -
v_gene: TRBV24-1
CDR3nt: TGTGCCACCAGTCCCCGGGGGGGGGGCACAGATACGCAGTATTTT
CDR3aa: CATSPRGGGTDTQYF

d_gene: -
len: 11
j_gene: TRBJ2-1
abundance: many
v_gene: TRBV12-3/TRBV12-4
CDR3nt: TGTGCCAGCAGTTTAGGTGCTGAGCAGTTCTTC
CDR3aa: CASSLGAEQFF

d_gene: -
len: 13
j_gene: TRBJ1-2
abundance: -
v_gene: TRBV7-9
CDR3nt: TGTGCCAGCAGCTTAGATCGGGGCCAAGGCTACACCTTC
CDR3aa: CASSLDRGQGYTF

d_gene: TRBD2
len: 13
j_gene: TRBJ2-5
abundance: many
v_gene: TRBV5-6
CDR3nt: TGTGCCAGCAGTCCCGGGACTAAAGAGACCCAGTACTTC
CDR3aa: CASSPGTKETQYF

d_gene: TRBD2
len: 15
j_gene: TRBJ2-1
abundance: -
v_gene: TRBV7-9
CDR3nt: TGTGCCAGCAGCTATGGTAGCGGGGGATACAATGAGCAGTTCTTC
CDR3aa: CASSYGSGGYNEQFF